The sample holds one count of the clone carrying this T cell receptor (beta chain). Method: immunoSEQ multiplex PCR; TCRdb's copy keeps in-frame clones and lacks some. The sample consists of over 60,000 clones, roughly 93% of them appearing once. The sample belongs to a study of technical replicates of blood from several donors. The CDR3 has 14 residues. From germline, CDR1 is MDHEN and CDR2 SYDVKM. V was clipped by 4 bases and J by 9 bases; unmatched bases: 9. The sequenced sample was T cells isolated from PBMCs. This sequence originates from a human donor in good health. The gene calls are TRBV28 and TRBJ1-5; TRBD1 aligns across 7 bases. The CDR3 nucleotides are TGTGCCAGCAGTTCACAGGGGCCGGGGCGGCCCCAGCATTTT. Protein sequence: CASSSQGPGRPQHF.